A selection of T cell receptor beta chains follows, all from one sample in a study of spatial heterogeneity in lung cancer. TCRdb itself ran the 5' RACE reads through MiXCR, one entry per CDR3 protein. This table has some 110,000 distinct CDR3 sequences, about 12% appearing once. The material sequenced was PBMCs, taken at follow-up. Receptors were obtained from a male donor with early-stage non-small cell lung cancer. Each CDR3 is given with its conserved first and last residue. A D gene is named only where the DNA matches it firmly. Part of the rows lack a size; the others show once, few, many or a class for expanded clones.

abundance: few
j_gene: TRBJ1-5
d_gene: TRBD1
v_gene: TRBV24-1
CDR3aa: CATSDPTGEANQPQHF
CDR3nt: TGTGCCACCAGTGACCCGACAGGGGAAGCTAATCAGCCCCAGCATTTT

abundance: -
j_gene: TRBJ2-2
d_gene: -
v_gene: TRBV7-3
CDR3aa: CASSASPGRNTGELFF
CDR3nt: TGTGCCAGCAGCGCATCTCCCGGGCGGAACACCGGGGAGCTGTTTTTT

abundance: few
j_gene: TRBJ2-3
d_gene: -
v_gene: TRBV5-1
CDR3aa: CASSLDPDTDTQYF
CDR3nt: TGCGCCAGCAGCTTGGATCCGGACACAGATACGCAGTATTTT

abundance: few
j_gene: TRBJ1-6
d_gene: TRBD1
v_gene: TRBV7-2
CDR3aa: CASSLPGTGRRYYNSPLHF
CDR3nt: TGTGCCAGCAGCTTGCCCGGGACAGGGAGGCGATACTATAATTCACCCCTCCACTTT

abundance: many
j_gene: TRBJ1-2
d_gene: -
v_gene: TRBV28
CDR3aa: CASSYPLGQDNYGYTF
CDR3nt: TGTGCCAGCAGTTACCCCCTAGGTCAAGATAACTATGGCTACACCTTC

abundance: -
j_gene: TRBJ1-4
d_gene: TRBD1
v_gene: TRBV12-3/TRBV12-4
CDR3aa: CASSSAGTGVEKLFF
CDR3nt: TGTGCCAGCAGTTCGGCCGGGACAGGGGTAGAAAAACTGTTTTTT

abundance: -
j_gene: TRBJ2-1
d_gene: TRBD2
v_gene: TRBV4-1
CDR3aa: CASSQATSGGAASYNEQFF
CDR3nt: TGCGCCAGCAGCCAAGCGACTAGCGGGGGCGCCGCTTCCTACAATGAGCAGTTCTTC

abundance: many
j_gene: TRBJ2-1
d_gene: -
v_gene: TRBV20-1
CDR3aa: CSAEGLRISYNEQFF
CDR3nt: TGCAGTGCTGAGGGACTCCGAATCTCCTACAATGAGCAGTTCTTC

abundance: many
j_gene: TRBJ1-1
d_gene: -
v_gene: TRBV29-1
CDR3aa: CSALSQNTEAFF
CDR3nt: TGCAGCGCCTTATCCCAGAACACTGAAGCTTTCTTT

abundance: -
j_gene: TRBJ1-4
d_gene: -
v_gene: TRBV7-2
CDR3aa: CASSPQGPTNEKLFF
CDR3nt: TGTGCCAGCAGCCCACAGGGCCCCACTAATGAAAAACTGTTTTTT

abundance: many
j_gene: TRBJ1-3
d_gene: -
v_gene: TRBV11-2
CDR3aa: CASSVRGPSGNTIYF
CDR3nt: TGTGCCAGCAGCGTCAGGGGTCCCTCTGGAAACACCATATATTTT

abundance: -
j_gene: TRBJ1-1
d_gene: -
v_gene: TRBV20-1
CDR3aa: CSASLRGRDTEAFF
CDR3nt: TGCAGTGCTAGTCTTCGGGGGAGGGACACTGAAGCTTTCTTT

abundance: many
j_gene: TRBJ1-6
d_gene: TRBD1
v_gene: TRBV4-3
CDR3aa: CASSQRFRDRSSPLHF
CDR3nt: TGCGCCAGCAGCCAAAGGTTTCGGGACAGGAGTTCACCCCTCCACTTT

abundance: -
j_gene: TRBJ2-5
d_gene: -
v_gene: TRBV5-1
CDR3aa: CASSLQANQETQYF
CDR3nt: TGCGCCAGCAGCTTGCAGGCAAATCAAGAGACCCAGTACTTC

abundance: few
j_gene: TRBJ2-3
d_gene: TRBD2
v_gene: TRBV10-3
CDR3aa: CAIGAGGTDTQYF
CDR3nt: TGTGCCATCGGAGCGGGGGGCACAGATACGCAGTATTTT

abundance: few
j_gene: TRBJ2-7
d_gene: TRBD1
v_gene: TRBV6-5
CDR3aa: CASSYSIRGRQGPDEQYF
CDR3nt: TGTGCCAGCAGTTACTCGATCAGAGGGCGACAGGGGCCCGACGAGCAGTACTTC

abundance: -
j_gene: TRBJ2-3
d_gene: -
v_gene: TRBV27
CDR3aa: CASSFARTDTQYF
CDR3nt: TGTGCCAGCAGTTTTGCGAGGACAGATACGCAGTATTTT

abundance: -
j_gene: TRBJ1-2
d_gene: -
v_gene: TRBV7-9
CDR3aa: CASSPRQVYGYTF
CDR3nt: TGTGCCAGCAGCCCTCGACAGGTCTATGGCTACACCTTC

abundance: many
j_gene: TRBJ2-3
d_gene: -
v_gene: TRBV12-3/TRBV12-4
CDR3aa: CASSLEVRTQYF
CDR3nt: TGTGCCAGCAGTTTAGAGGTCAGGACGCAGTATTTT

abundance: -
j_gene: TRBJ2-7
d_gene: -
v_gene: TRBV10-3
CDR3aa: CAISDKEGPYEQYF
CDR3nt: TGTGCCATCAGTGACAAGGAAGGTCCCTACGAGCAGTACTTC

abundance: few
j_gene: TRBJ1-1
d_gene: -
v_gene: TRBV6-5
CDR3aa: CASSYGGQRSRVAFF
CDR3nt: TGTGCCAGCAGTTACGGAGGGCAGAGATCCCGCGTAGCTTTCTTT

abundance: many
j_gene: TRBJ2-3
d_gene: -
v_gene: TRBV7-8
CDR3aa: CASSLARIPSLGGTQYF
CDR3nt: TGTGCCAGCAGCTTAGCGCGGATCCCCTCCTTGGGTGGTACGCAGTATTTT

abundance: many
j_gene: TRBJ1-2
d_gene: -
v_gene: TRBV5-6
CDR3aa: CASSLAGHGYTF
CDR3nt: TGTGCCAGCAGCTTGGCAGGGCATGGCTACACCTTC

abundance: -
j_gene: TRBJ1-2
d_gene: TRBD1
v_gene: TRBV5-1
CDR3aa: CASSSPGQGMTRGYTF
CDR3nt: TGCGCCAGCAGCTCGCCGGGACAGGGGATGACGCGGGGCTACACCTTC

abundance: -
j_gene: TRBJ2-4
d_gene: -
v_gene: TRBV5-8
CDR3aa: CASSPLGGGRKNIQYF
CDR3nt: TGTGCCAGCAGCCCACTGGGAGGGGGCCGAAAAAACATTCAGTACTTC

abundance: few
j_gene: TRBJ1-6
d_gene: -
v_gene: TRBV5-5
CDR3aa: CASSLEGARNSPLHF
CDR3nt: TGTGCCAGCAGCTTGGAAGGGGCGCGAAATTCACCCCTCCACTTT

abundance: -
j_gene: TRBJ2-1
d_gene: TRBD2
v_gene: TRBV6-5
CDR3aa: CASSPRGLAIRQFF
CDR3nt: TGTGCCAGCAGTCCTCGGGGACTAGCTATAAGGCAGTTCTTC

abundance: few
j_gene: TRBJ2-1
d_gene: TRBD2
v_gene: TRBV13
CDR3aa: CASSTPRTSGVRQFF
CDR3nt: TGTGCCAGCAGCACCCCCCGGACTAGCGGGGTAAGGCAGTTCTTC

abundance: many
j_gene: TRBJ1-3
d_gene: -
v_gene: TRBV10-3
CDR3aa: CAISETGQDTIYF
CDR3nt: TGTGCCATCAGTGAAACAGGGCAAGACACCATATATTTT

abundance: few
j_gene: TRBJ1-2
d_gene: TRBD1
v_gene: TRBV28
CDR3aa: CASSLALGGGRNYGYTF
CDR3nt: TGTGCCAGCAGTTTAGCCCTTGGAGGGGGCAGAAACTATGGCTACACCTTC

abundance: -
j_gene: TRBJ1-1
d_gene: -
v_gene: TRBV18
CDR3aa: CASSPREATEAFF
CDR3nt: TGTGCCAGCTCACCCAGGGAGGCGACTGAAGCTTTCTTT

abundance: few
j_gene: TRBJ1-2
d_gene: -
v_gene: TRBV19
CDR3aa: CASSITERLGYTF
CDR3nt: TGTGCCAGTAGTATCACAGAAAGGCTTGGCTACACCTTC

abundance: many
j_gene: TRBJ1-3
d_gene: -
v_gene: TRBV5-6
CDR3aa: CASSLSQLGNTIYF
CDR3nt: TGTGCCAGCAGCTTGAGCCAGCTGGGAAACACCATATATTTT

abundance: few
j_gene: TRBJ1-1
d_gene: TRBD1
v_gene: TRBV12-3/TRBV12-4
CDR3aa: CASSPLGQANTEAFF
CDR3nt: TGTGCCAGCAGTCCCCTGGGACAGGCGAACACTGAAGCTTTCTTT

abundance: few
j_gene: TRBJ1-4
d_gene: TRBD1
v_gene: TRBV5-5
CDR3aa: CASSLGMTGVAEKLFF
CDR3nt: TGTGCCAGCAGCTTGGGTATGACAGGGGTGGCTGAAAAACTGTTTTTT

abundance: -
j_gene: TRBJ1-2
d_gene: -
v_gene: TRBV12-3/TRBV12-4
CDR3aa: CASSLEGGGYTF
CDR3nt: TGTGCCAGCAGTTTAGAAGGTGGGGGCTACACCTTC